The 27 T cell receptor beta chains in this list originate from one sample, sequenced in a study of blood T cell repertoires in COVID-19. Produced via immunoSEQ multiplex PCR; TCRdb's table is partial and in-frame only. The sample records under 75,000 clones, around 91% being singletons. Material for sequencing was peripheral blood. These receptors were taken from a man aged 60-69 years with active COVID-19.

The chain couples TRBV3-1 (or the pseudogene TRBV3-2) to TRBJ1-1; no firm D call. The CDR3 has 15 amino acids. Trimming removed 4 bases at V and 4 bases at J, with 16 bases between. Germline V lookup: CDR1 LGHDT, CDR2 YNNKEL (reference sequence). CDR3 sequence (DNA): TGTGCCAGCAGCCCTCGCACGCGGGCGGCCACTGAAGCTTTCTTT. The encoded protein is CASSPRTRAATEAFF.

This clone has only one observation. This chain joins TRBV11-2 and TRBJ2-5; no clear D gene. Trimming removed 0 bases from V and 5 bases from J, with 10 bases in between. CDR3 length: 14 residues. Germline V CDR1 and CDR2: SGHAT, FQNNGV. CDR3 sequence (DNA): TGTGCCAGCAGCTTAGATGCTTATCGGGAGACCCAGTACTTC. Translation: CASSLDAYRETQYF.

This clone appeared a few times. The chain joins TRBV5-1 to TRBJ2-1, with D possibly TRBD2 on 6 matching bases. V lost 4 bases to trimming and J lost 1 base, with 12 bases between them. Germline V CDR1 and CDR2: SGHRS, YFSETQ. This CDR3 is built from 15 residues. This CDR3 is CASSLDRGSYNEQFF. The CDR3 DNA reads TGCGCCAGCAGCCTTGACCGGGGGTCCTACAATGAGCAGTTCTTC.

The chain recombines TRBV5-4 with TRBJ2-7; 12 bases align to TRBD2. The J segment lost 6 bases and the V segment lost 3 bases, leaving 16 bases of the junction unmatched. CDR3 size: 18 residues. CDR1 SGHNT and CDR2 YYREEE come from the germline V gene (reference sequence). The CDR3 spells CASSSAKLAGGLGGEQYF. The CDR3 DNA follows: TGTGCCAGCAGCTCGGCAAAACTAGCGGGAGGCCTAGGAGGCGAGCAGTACTTC.

The chain combines TRBV19 with TRBJ2-4, with no clear D. The V gene's germline CDR1 is LNHDA and CDR2 SQIVND (reference sequence). Trimming shortened V by 1 base and J by 5 bases, and 12 bases separated the two germline ends. This CDR3 spans 15 amino acids. The CDR3 region has the DNA TGTGCCAGTAGTATAGGTGTCACATTGGAAAACATTCAGTACTTC. Its protein is CASSIGVTLENIQYF.

V usage is TRBV6-5 and J usage is TRBJ1-6; no reliable D call. Germline-derived CDR1 and CDR2 are MNHEY and SVGAGI. The CDR3 runs 15 residues. Trimming pared 6 bases from V and 3 bases from J, leaving 12 bases between. CDR3 residues: CASRDTSIYNSPLHF. As DNA, the CDR3 is TGTGCCAGCAGAGACACATCGATCTATAATTCACCCCTCCACTTT.

This rearrangement joins TRBV24-1 to TRBJ2-3; 12 nucleotides line up with TRBD2. There are 17 residues in the CDR3. The J segment lost 2 bases and the V segment lost 3 bases, leaving 5 bases of the junction unmatched. Germline lookup yields CDR1 KGHDR and CDR2 SFDVKD. The CDR3 here is CATSDPRTSGNTDTQYF. The CDR3 nucleotides read TGTGCCACCAGTGATCCTAGGACTAGCGGGAACACAGATACGCAGTATTTT.

The chain is built from TRBV2 and TRBJ1-5, with D unresolved. This CDR3 has 14 residues. Germline CDR1 is SNHLY and CDR2 is FYNNEI. V was cut by 2 bases and J by 5 bases, with 10 bases left in between. The CDR3 region is CASSETGRDQPQHF. CDR3 coding DNA: TGTGCCAGCAGTGAAACGGGGAGAGATCAGCCCCAGCATTTT.

The rearrangement uses TRBV5-1 and TRBJ1-4, with 10 bases that match TRBD1. CDR1 SGHRS and CDR2 YFSETQ come from the germline V gene. The junction had 1 base not matched to a gene; V was cut back by 3 bases and J by 5 bases. This CDR3 spans 14 amino acids. The CDR3 is CASSSGQGNEKLFF. CDR3 in DNA: TGCGCCAGCAGCTCGGGACAGGGGAATGAAAAACTGTTTTTT.

The chain carries TRBV9 and TRBJ2-1; perhaps TRBD1 as D (5 bases). The CDR3 is made up of 12 amino acids. Per the germline V gene, CDR1 is SGDLS and CDR2 is YYNGEE. Trimming removed 2 bases at V and 6 bases at J, with 6 bases between. The CDR3: CASSVQGNEQFF. The CDR3 nucleotides are TGTGCCAGCAGCGTCCAGGGCAATGAGCAGTTCTTC.

The J gene is TRBJ1-5, the V gene TRBV7-3, with D unclear. Trimming took 2 bases from V and 3 from J, leaving 5 bases between them. The germline V gene encodes CDR1 SGHTA and CDR2 FQGTGA. The CDR3 has 13 residues. CDR3 protein: CASSLQANQPQHF. The CDR3 region has the DNA TGTGCCAGCAGCTTACAGGCCAATCAGCCCCAGCATTTT. Using reference TRBV7-3 and TRBJ1-5 for the parts outside the CDR3, the full variable domain is GAGVSQTPSNKVTEKGKYVELRCDPISGHTALYWYRQSLGQGPEFLIYFQGTGAADDSGLPNDRFFAVRPEGSVSTLKIQRTERGDSAVYLCASSLQANQPQHFGDGTRLSIL.

V gene TRBV10-3 combines with J gene TRBJ2-3, with 13 nucleotides matching TRBD2. V lost 2 bases and J lost 6; bases outside the gene matches: 2. Germline assignment: CDR1 ENHRY and CDR2 SYGVKD. The CDR3 extends over 15 amino acids. In nucleotides, the CDR3 is TGTGCCATCAGTGAGGGACTAGCGGGAGAGGATACGCAGTATTTT. This translates into CAISEGLAGEDTQYF.

This sequence joins TRBV5-1 and TRBJ2-7, with D hard to call. The CDR3 contains 15 residues. The V end lost 1 base, the J end lost 0 bases, and 11 bases lay between the germline ends. CDR1 and CDR2 from the germline V gene are SGHRS and YFSETQ. This CDR3 is CASSLFPDTSYEQYF. DNA for the CDR3: TGCGCCAGCAGCTTGTTCCCCGACACCTCCTACGAGCAGTACTTC.

This clone was observed a few times. The chain carries TRBV18 and TRBJ2-1, with 12 bases aligning to TRBD2. CDR1 and CDR2 from the germline V gene are KGHSH and LQKENI. Trimming at V came to 5 bases and at J to 9 bases, leaving 8 bases not matched to a gene. The CDR3 extends over 15 amino acids. The CDR3 sequence: CASSKASGGAAEQFF. The CDR3 DNA reads TGTGCCAGCTCAAAGGCTAGCGGGGGGGCCGCTGAGCAGTTCTTC.

This chain uses TRBV10-1 with TRBJ1-2; no reliable D call. Germline CDR1 WNHNN, CDR2 SYGVQD (reference sequence). The CDR3 totals 13 residues. The V and J ends lost 0 bases and 7 bases respectively, with 9 bases between them. The CDR3 coding sequence is TGCGCCAGCAGTGAGTCGGCAGGTGGTGGCTACACCTTC. Its protein is CASSESAGGGYTF.

This clone was observed a single time. The genes are TRBV5-5 and TRBJ1-5, with D unclear. The CDR3 is 16 residues long. Germline V CDR1 and CDR2: SGHKS, YYEKEE (reference sequence). Trimming pared 0 bases from V and 0 bases from J, leaving 10 bases between. The CDR3 sequence: CASSLAVTPSNQPQHF. CDR3 nucleotide sequence: TGTGCCAGCAGCTTGGCCGTAACACCTAGCAATCAGCCCCAGCATTTT.

The chain has TRBV6-2 or TRBV6-3 and TRBJ2-6; 7 bases align to TRBD2. V was pared by 6 bases and J by 2 bases, with 4 bases of the junction left unmatched. The length of the CDR3 is 15 residues. The germline gives CDR1 MNHEY, CDR2 SVGEGT. CDR3 nucleotides: TGTGCCAGCAGCCTGGGGGGGGCTGGGGCCAACGTCCTGACTTTC. This codes for CASSLGGAGANVLTF.

Here the CDR3 reads CASSPGRTGMNTEAFF. The CDR3 DNA reads as TGTGCCAGCAGCCCAGGGCGGACAGGGATGAACACTGAAGCTTTCTTT. The chain combines TRBV4-2 with TRBJ1-1; 8 bases are shared with TRBD1. The CDR3 contains 16 residues. The V segment lost 4 bases and the J segment 0 bases; nucleotides outside the gene matches: 7. The germline V gene has CDR1 LGHNA and CDR2 YNFKEQ.

The V call is TRBV15, the J call TRBJ1-6, with D possibly TRBD1 on 5 matching bases. The germline CDR1 and CDR2 sequences are LNHNV and YYDKDF (reference sequence). The CDR3 has 13 residues. Trimming cost V 4 bases and J 14 bases, with 15 bases left between them. The CDR3 loop is CATSNPGGSSLHF. DNA of the CDR3: TGTGCCACCAGCAACCCTGGGGGGAGCTCCCTCCACTTT.

This clone was seen a handful of times. The chain employs TRBV6-5 and TRBJ2-3; tentative D call: TRBD1 (6 bases). The CDR3 runs to 13 residues. The germline V gene has CDR1 MNHEY and CDR2 SVGAGI. The V end lost 2 bases, the J end lost 11 bases, and 14 bases lay between the germline ends. The CDR3 here is CASSYRGWGRQYF. DNA of the CDR3: TGTGCCAGCAGTTACAGGGGGTGGGGTCGGCAGTATTTT.

V gene TRBV4-1 combines with J gene TRBJ1-1; 8 bases are a match to TRBD1. Germline values: CDR1 MGHRA, CDR2 YSYEKL. V dropped 5 bases and J dropped 6; count of bases not matched to a gene: 11. The CDR3 runs 15 residues. CDR3 amino acids: CASSSLGQGHPEAFF. CDR3 nucleotides: TGCGCCAGCAGCTCTCTTGGACAGGGACACCCTGAAGCTTTCTTT.

The chain links TRBV7-8 to TRBJ1-6, with 8 bases fitting TRBD1. Germline loops: CDR1 SGHVS, CDR2 FQNEAQ. The length of the CDR3 is 14 residues. The trim removed 5 bases at V and 7 bases at J, leaving 4 bases unmatched. The CDR3 loop is CASSPDRGNSPLHF. As DNA, the CDR3 is TGTGCCAGCAGCCCCGACAGGGGAAATTCACCCCTCCACTTT.

The J gene is TRBJ2-2, the V gene TRBV14; D is ambiguous. This CDR3 has 15 residues. Trimming removed 1 base from V and 2 bases from J, with 8 bases in between. Germline V gene data show CDR1 as SGHDN and CDR2 as FVKESK. The CDR3 DNA follows: TGTGCCAGCAGCCAAGTATCCCTAAACACCGGGGAGCTGTTTTTT. This sequence encodes CASSQVSLNTGELFF.

The gene calls are TRBV4-2 and TRBJ2-6; TRBD1 is a possible D gene (6 bases). The CDR3 extends over 16 amino acids. The germline gives CDR1 LGHNA, CDR2 YNFKEQ. Deletions cut 10 bases from V and 0 bases from J, with 16 bases between. In nucleotides, the CDR3 is TGTGCCACTACGGGACATCTCGGCTCTGGGGCCAACGTCCTGACTTTC. It yields the protein CATTGHLGSGANVLTF.

This chain links TRBV10-1 with TRBJ1-6; D is undetermined. Trimming cost V 0 bases and J 0 bases, with 12 bases left between them. The CDR3 is 18 residues long. The V gene's germline CDR1 is WNHNN and CDR2 SYGVQD (reference sequence). The CDR3: CASSESRTSSSYNSPLHF. In DNA form, the CDR3 reads TGCGCCAGCAGTGAGTCGAGAACTTCGAGCTCCTATAATTCACCCCTCCACTTT.

The V and J genes are TRBV4-1 and TRBJ2-3, with 7 bases aligning to TRBD2. Per germline, CDR1 MGHRA and CDR2 YSYEKL. CDR3 length equals 15 residues. J lost 0 bases, V lost 6 bases, and 6 bases had no gene match. In nucleotides, the CDR3 is TGCGCCAGCAGTCCAAGCGGGATTAGCACAGATACGCAGTATTTT. This sequence encodes CASSPSGISTDTQYF.

The chain couples TRBV4-3 to TRBJ1-2; D is possibly TRBD1 (6 bases). In germline, CDR1 is LGHNA, CDR2 YSLEER. V gave up 1 base and J gave up 1 base, with 10 bases separating them. The CDR3 length is 15 residues. For the CDR3, the DNA is TGCGCCAGCAGCCAAGCAGGGGTGGGTAACTATGGCTACACCTTC. Its translation: CASSQAGVGNYGYTF.